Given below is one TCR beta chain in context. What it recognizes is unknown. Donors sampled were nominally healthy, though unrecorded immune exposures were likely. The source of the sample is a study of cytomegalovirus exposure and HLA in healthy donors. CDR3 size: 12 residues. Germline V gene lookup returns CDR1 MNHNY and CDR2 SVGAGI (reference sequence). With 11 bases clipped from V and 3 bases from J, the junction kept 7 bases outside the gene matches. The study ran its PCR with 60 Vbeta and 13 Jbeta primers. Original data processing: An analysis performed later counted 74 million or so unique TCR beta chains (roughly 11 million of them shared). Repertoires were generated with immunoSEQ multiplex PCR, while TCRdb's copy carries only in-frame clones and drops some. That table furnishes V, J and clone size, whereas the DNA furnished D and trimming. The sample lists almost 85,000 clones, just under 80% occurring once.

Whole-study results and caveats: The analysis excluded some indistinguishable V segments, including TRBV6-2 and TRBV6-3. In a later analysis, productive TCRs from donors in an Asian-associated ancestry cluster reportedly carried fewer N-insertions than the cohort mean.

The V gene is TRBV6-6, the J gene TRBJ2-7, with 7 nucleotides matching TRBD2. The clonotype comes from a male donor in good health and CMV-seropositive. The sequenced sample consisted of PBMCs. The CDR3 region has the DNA TGTGCCGGGGGAAGCGGGATCTACGAGCAGTACTTC. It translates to CAGGSGIYEQYF.